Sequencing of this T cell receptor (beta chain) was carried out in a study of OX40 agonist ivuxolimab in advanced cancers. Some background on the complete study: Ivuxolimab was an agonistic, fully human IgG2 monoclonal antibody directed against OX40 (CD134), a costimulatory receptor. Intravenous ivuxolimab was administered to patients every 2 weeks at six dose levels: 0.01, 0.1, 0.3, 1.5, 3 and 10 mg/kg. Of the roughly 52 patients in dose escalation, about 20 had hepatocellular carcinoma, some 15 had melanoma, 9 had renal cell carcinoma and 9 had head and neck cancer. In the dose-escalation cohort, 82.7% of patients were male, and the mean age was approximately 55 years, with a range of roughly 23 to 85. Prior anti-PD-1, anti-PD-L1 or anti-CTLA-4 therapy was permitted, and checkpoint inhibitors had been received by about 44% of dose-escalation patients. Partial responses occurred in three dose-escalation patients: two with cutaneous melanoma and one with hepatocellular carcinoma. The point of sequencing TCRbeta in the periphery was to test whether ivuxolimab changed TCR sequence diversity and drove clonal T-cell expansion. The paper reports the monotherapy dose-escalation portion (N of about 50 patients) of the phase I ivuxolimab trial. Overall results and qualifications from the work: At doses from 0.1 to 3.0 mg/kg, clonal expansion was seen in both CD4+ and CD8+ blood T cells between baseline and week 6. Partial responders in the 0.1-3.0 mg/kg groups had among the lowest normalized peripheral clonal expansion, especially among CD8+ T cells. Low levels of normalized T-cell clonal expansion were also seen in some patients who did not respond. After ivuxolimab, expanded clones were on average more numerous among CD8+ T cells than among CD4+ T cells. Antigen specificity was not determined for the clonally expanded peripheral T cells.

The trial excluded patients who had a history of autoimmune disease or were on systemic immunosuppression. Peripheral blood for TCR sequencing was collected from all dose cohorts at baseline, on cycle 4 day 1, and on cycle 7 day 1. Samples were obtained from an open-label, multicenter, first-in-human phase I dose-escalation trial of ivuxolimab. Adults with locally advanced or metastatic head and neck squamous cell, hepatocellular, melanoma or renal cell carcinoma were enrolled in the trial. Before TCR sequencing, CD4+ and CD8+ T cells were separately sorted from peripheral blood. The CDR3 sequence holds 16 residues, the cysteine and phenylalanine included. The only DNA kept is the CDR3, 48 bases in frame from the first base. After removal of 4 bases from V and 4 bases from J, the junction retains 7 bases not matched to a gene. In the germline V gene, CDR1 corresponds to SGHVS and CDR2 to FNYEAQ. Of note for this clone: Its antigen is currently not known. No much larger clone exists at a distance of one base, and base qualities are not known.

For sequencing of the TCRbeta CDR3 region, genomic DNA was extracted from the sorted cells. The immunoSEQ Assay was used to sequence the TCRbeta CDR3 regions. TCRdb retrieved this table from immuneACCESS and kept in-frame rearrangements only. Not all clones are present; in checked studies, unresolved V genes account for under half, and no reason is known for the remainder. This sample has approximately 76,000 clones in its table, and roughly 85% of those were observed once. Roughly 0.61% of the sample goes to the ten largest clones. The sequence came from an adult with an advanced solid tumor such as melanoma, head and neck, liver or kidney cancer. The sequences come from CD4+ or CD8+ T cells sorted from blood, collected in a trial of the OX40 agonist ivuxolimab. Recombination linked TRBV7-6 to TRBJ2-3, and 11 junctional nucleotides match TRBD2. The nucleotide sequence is TGTGCCAGCAGCTCCAGAACTAGCGGGGGCGCAGATACGCAGTATTTT. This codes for CASSSRTSGGADTQYF.